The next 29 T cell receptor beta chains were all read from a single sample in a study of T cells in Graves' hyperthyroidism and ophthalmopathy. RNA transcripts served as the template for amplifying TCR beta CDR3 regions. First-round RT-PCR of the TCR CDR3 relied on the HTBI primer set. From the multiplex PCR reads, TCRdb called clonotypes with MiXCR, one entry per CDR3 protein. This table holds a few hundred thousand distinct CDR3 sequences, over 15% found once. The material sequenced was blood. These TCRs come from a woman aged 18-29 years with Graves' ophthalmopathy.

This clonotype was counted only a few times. The CDR3 loop reads CASSERTSGEQFF. The CDR3 bases are TGTGCCAGCAGTGAAAGGACTAGCGGGGAGCAGTTCTTC. The V gene is TRBV3-1, the J gene TRBJ2-1, with 11 positions matching TRBD2. Trimming removed 6 bases from V and 10 bases from J; junction bases left unmatched: 5. The CDR3 length is 13 residues. CDR1 LGHDT and CDR2 YNNKEL come from the germline V gene (reference sequence).

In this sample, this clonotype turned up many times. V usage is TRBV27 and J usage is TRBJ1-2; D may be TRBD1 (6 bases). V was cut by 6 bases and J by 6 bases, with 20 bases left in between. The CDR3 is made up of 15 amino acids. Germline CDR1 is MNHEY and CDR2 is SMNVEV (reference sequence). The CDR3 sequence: CASRGGGTPTDGYTF. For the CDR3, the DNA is TGTGCCAGCAGAGGAGGCGGGACACCGACGGATGGCTACACCTTC.

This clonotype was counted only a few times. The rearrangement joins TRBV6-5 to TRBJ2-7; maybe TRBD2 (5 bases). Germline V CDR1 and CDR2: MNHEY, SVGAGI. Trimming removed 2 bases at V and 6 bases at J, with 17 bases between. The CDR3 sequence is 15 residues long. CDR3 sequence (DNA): TGTGCCAGCAGTTACCGGGGTGGCCGGGTGGGCGAGCAGTACTTC. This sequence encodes CASSYRGGRVGEQYF.

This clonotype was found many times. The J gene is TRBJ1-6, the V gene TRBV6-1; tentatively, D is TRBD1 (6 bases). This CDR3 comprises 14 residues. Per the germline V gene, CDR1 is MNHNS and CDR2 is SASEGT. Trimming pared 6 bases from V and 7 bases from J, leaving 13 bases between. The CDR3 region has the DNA TGTGCCAGCAGACCCGGGGGACAAAATTCACCCCTCCACTTT. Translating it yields CASRPGGQNSPLHF.

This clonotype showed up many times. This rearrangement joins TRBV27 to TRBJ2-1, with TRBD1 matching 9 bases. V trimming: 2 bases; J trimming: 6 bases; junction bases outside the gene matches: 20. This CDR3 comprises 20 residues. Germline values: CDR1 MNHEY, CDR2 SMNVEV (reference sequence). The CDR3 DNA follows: TGTGCCAGCAGTTTAAAATTTGGACAGGGGTCCCGTCCAATATCCAATGAGCAGTTCTTC. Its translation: CASSLKFGQGSRPISNEQFF.

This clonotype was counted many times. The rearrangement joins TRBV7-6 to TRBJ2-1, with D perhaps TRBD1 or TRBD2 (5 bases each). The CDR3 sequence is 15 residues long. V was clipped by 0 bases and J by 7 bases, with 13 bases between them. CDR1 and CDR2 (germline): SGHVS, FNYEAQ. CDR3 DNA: TGTGCCAGCAGCTTAGCGGGGGTCCTGGGAAATGAGCAGTTCTTC. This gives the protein CASSLAGVLGNEQFF.

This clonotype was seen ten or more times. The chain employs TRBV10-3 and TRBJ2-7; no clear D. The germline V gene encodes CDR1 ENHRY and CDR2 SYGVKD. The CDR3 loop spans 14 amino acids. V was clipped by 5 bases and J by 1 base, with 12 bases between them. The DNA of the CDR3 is TGTGCCATCAGTTTTGGAGACCCGTCCTACGAGCAGTACTTC. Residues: CAISFGDPSYEQYF.

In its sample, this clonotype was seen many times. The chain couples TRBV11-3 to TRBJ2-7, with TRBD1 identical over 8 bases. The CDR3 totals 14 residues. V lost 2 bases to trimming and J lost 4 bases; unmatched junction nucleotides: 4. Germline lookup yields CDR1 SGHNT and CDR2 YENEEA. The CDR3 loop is CASSLIQGEYEQYF. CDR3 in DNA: TGTGCCAGCAGCTTAATACAGGGGGAATACGAGCAGTACTTC.

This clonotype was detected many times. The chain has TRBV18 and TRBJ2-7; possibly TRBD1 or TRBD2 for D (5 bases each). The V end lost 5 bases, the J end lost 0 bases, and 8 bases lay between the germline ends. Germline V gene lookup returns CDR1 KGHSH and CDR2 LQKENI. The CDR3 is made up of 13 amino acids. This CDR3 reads CASSAGSSYEQYF. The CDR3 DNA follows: TGTGCCAGCTCAGCAGGGAGCTCCTACGAGCAGTACTTC.

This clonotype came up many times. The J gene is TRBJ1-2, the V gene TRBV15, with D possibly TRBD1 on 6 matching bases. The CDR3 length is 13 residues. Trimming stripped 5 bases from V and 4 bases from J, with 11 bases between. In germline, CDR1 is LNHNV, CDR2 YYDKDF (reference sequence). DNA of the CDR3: TGTGCCACCAGCCAAAGGGGGTCCTATGGCTACACCTTC. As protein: CATSQRGSYGYTF.

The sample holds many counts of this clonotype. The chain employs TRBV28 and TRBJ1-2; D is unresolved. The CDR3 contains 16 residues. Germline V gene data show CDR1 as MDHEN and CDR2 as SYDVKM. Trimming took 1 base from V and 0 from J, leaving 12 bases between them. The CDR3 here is CASSLSATTANYGYTF. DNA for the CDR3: TGTGCCAGCAGTTTATCGGCTACCACTGCTAACTATGGCTACACCTTC.

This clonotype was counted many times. The CDR3 DNA is TGTGCCAGCAGCTTAGGTCTCAGAAACTACGAGCAGTACTTC. Translating it yields CASSLGLRNYEQYF. The gene calls are TRBV13 and TRBJ2-7; D is uncertain. The germline V and J ends were trimmed by 0 bases and 3 bases, with 9 bases remaining between them. CDR1 PRHDT and CDR2 FYEKMQ come from the germline V gene (reference sequence). The CDR3 covers 14 residues. The whole variable domain, filled in from reference TRBV13 and TRBJ2-7, reads AAGVIQSPRHLIKEKRETATLKCYPIPRHDTVYWYQQGPGQDPQFLISFYEKMQSDKGSIPDRFSAQQFSDYHSELNMSSLELGDSALYFCASSLGLRNYEQYFGPGTRLTVT.

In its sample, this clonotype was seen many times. The CDR3 here is CASSQNKNTEAFF. The DNA of the CDR3 is TGCGCCAGCAGCCAAAACAAGAACACTGAAGCTTTCTTT. The chain carries TRBV4-3 and TRBJ1-1; D is uncertain. Germline V gene sequence: CDR1 LGHNA, CDR2 YSLEER. V lost 2 bases and J 1 base, leaving 5 bases between the germline ends. The CDR3 is made up of 13 amino acids.

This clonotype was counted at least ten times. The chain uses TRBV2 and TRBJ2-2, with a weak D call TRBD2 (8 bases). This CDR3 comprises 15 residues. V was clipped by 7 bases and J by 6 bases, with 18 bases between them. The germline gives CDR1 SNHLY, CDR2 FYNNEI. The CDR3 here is CASTGQAGGSGELFF. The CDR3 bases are TGTGCCAGCACTGGACAGGCGGGGGGATCCGGGGAGCTGTTTTTT.

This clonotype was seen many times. The CDR3 nucleotides read TGTGCCAGCAGCCCAGACAGGGTTCCCAACGAGCAGTACTTC. This sequence encodes CASSPDRVPNEQYF. This chain uses TRBV7-2 with TRBJ2-7; TRBD1 aligns across 7 bases. Germline values: CDR1 SGHTA, CDR2 FQGNSA. The J segment lost 5 bases and the V segment lost 5 bases, leaving 9 bases of the junction unmatched. This CDR3 is built from 14 residues.

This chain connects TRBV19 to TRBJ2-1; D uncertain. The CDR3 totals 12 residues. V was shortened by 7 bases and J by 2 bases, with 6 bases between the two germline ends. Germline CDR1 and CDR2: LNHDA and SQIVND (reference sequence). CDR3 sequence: CASMKTYNEQFF. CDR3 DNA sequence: TGTGCCAGTATGAAAACCTACAATGAGCAGTTCTTC.

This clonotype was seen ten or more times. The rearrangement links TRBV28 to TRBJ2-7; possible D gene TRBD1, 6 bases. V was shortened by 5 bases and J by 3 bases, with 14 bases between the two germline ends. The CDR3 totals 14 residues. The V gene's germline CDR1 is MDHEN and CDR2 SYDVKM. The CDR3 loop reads CASSMTGSYYEQYF. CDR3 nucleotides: TGTGCCAGCAGTATGACAGGTAGTTACTACGAGCAGTACTTC. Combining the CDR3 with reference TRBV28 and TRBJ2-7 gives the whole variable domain DVKVTQSSRYLVKRTGEKVFLECVQDMDHENMFWYRQDPGLGLRLIYFSYDVKMKEKGDIPEGYSVSREKKERFSLILESASTNQTSMYLCASSMTGSYYEQYFGPGTRLTVT.

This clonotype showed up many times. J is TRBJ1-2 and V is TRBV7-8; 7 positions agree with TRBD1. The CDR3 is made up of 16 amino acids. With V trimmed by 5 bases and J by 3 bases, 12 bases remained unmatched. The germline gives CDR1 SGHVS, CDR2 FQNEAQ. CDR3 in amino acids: CASSPQGGVRDYGYTF. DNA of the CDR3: TGTGCCAGCAGCCCTCAGGGGGGCGTCCGGGACTATGGCTACACCTTC. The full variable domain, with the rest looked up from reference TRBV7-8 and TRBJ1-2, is GAGVSQSPRYKVAKRGQDVALRCDPISGHVSLFWYQQALGQGPEFLTYFQNEAQLDKSGLPSDRFFAERPEGSVSTLKIQRTQQEDSAVYLCASSPQGGVRDYGYTFGSGTRLTVV.

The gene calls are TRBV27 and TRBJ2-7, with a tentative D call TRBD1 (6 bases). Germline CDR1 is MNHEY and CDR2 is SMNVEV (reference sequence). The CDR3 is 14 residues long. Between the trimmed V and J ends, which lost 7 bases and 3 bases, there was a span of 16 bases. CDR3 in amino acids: CASTPGHMIYEQYF. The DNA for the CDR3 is TGTGCCAGCACCCCGGGACACATGATCTACGAGCAGTACTTC.

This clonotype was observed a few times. CDR3 nucleotides: TGTGCCAGCAGTGCGGCGGACTATGGCTACACCTTC. Translated: CASSAADYGYTF. The chain employs TRBV6-1 and TRBJ1-2; D ambiguous. V lost 4 bases and J lost 3, with 6 bases in between. Germline assignment: CDR1 MNHNS and CDR2 SASEGT. The CDR3 is 12 residues long.

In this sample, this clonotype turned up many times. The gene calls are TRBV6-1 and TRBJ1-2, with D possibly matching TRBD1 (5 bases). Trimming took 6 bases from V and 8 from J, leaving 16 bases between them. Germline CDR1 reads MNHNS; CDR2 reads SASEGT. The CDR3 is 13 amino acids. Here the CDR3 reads CASRVFWDRGYTF. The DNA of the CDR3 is TGTGCCAGCAGGGTCTTTTGGGACCGGGGCTACACCTTC.

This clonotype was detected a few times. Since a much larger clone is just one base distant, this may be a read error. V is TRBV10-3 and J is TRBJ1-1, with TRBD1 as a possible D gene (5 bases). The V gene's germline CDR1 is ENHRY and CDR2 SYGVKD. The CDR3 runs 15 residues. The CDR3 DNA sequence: TGTGCCATCAGTGAGGGGGGTCAGGCTAACACTGGAGCTTTCTTT. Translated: CAISEGGQANTGAFF.

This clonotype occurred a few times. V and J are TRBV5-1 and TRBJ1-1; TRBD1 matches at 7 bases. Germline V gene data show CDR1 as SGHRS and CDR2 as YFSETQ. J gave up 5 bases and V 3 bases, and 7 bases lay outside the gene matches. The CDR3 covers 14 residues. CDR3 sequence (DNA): TGCGCCAGCAGCTCCGACAGGGTGAGGACTGAAGCTTTCTTT. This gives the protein CASSSDRVRTEAFF.

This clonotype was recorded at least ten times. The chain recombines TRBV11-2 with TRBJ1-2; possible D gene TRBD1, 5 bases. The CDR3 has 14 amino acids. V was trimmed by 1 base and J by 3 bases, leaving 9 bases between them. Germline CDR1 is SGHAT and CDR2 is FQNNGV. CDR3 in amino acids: CASSLAPTDYGYTF. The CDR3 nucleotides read TGTGCCAGCAGCTTAGCCCCGACAGACTATGGCTACACCTTC.

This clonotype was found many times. CDR3 DNA: TGTGCCTGGAACCAGGGCTCCTATGGCTACACCTTC. As protein: CAWNQGSYGYTF. The V gene is TRBV30, the J gene TRBJ1-2; D is perhaps TRBD1 (5 bases). Trimming cost V 4 bases and J 4 bases, with 10 bases left between them. Germline V gene lookup returns CDR1 GTSNPN and CDR2 SVGIG (reference sequence). The CDR3 is 12 residues long.

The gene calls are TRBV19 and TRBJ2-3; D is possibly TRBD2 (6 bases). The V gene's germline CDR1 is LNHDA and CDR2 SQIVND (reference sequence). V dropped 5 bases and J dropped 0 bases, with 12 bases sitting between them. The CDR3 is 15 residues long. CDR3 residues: CASSYLALSTDTQYF. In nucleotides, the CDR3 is TGTGCCAGTAGTTACCTAGCGTTGAGCACAGATACGCAGTATTTT. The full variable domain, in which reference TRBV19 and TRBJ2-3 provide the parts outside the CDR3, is DGGITQSPKYLFRKEGQNVTLSCEQNLNHDAMYWYRQDPGQGLRLIYYSQIVNDFQKGDIAEGYSVSREKKESFPLTVTSAQKNPTAFYLCASSYLALSTDTQYFGPGTRLTVL.

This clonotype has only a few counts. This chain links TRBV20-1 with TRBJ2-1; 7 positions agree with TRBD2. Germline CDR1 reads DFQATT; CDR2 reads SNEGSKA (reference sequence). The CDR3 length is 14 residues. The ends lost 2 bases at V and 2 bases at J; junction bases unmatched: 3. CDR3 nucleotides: TGCAGTGCTAGAATAGCGGGTGCCTACAATGAGCAGTTCTTC. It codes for CSARIAGAYNEQFF.

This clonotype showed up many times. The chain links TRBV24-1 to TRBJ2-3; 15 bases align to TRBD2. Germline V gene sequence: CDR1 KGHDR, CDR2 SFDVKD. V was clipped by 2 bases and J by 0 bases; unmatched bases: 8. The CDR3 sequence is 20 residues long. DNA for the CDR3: TGTGCCACCAGTGATTCAGCGGGACTAGCGGGGGGAGCTAGCACAGATACGCAGTATTTT. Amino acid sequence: CATSDSAGLAGGASTDTQYF.

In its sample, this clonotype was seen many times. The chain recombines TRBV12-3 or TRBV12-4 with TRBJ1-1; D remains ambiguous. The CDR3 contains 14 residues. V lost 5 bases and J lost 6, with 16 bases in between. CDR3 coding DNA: TGTGCCAGCAGTCCGCCGGGGTGGGATCCTGAAGCTTTCTTT. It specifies CASSPPGWDPEAFF.